This T cell receptor beta chain stems from a study of T cell changes during pregnancy in multiple sclerosis. The germline CDR1 and CDR2 sequences are SGHDT and YYEEEE. The CDR3 is 12 amino acids. Trimming left V 10 bases short and J 1 base short, with 11 bases between. This table comes from immunoSEQ multiplex PCR, and its TCRdb copy is limited to in-frame clones, with some not included. The sample carries about 75,000 clones, around 94% recorded once. This receptor was identified in a female donor with multiple sclerosis, enrolled in a pregnancy study. The gene calls are TRBV5-6 and TRBJ2-5, with D perhaps matching TRBD1 (6 bases). The sample was CD4+ T cells from peripheral blood mononuclear cells, taken after pregnancy. As DNA, the CDR3 is TGTGCCGGTCCCAGGGGCCAAGAGACCCAGTACTTC. Translating it yields CAGPRGQETQYF.